These 8 T cell receptor beta chains were all obtained from the same sample, sequenced in a study of shared clonotypes between healthy human individuals. Terminally differentiated effector memory CD45RA+ cells were left out of the naive CD8 fraction, which was CD45RO-negative and positively selected for CCR7. Assay: immunoSEQ multiplex PCR; the TCRdb copy retains only in-frame clones and omits some. The sample holds about 2 million clones, about 95% seen once. The specimen was naive CD8+ T cells sorted from blood. The receptors originated from a man aged 18 to 29 in good health.

The chain uses TRBV10-3 and TRBJ1-2, with TRBD1 identical over 9 bases. V lost 4 bases, J lost 2 bases, and 5 bases stayed unmatched. CDR1 is ENHRY and CDR2 is SYGVKD in the germline V gene. CDR3 length equals 15 residues. DNA for the CDR3: TGTGCCATCAGTGGAGACAGGGGGAGGAACTATGGCTACACCTTC. Protein: CAISGDRGRNYGYTF.

This sequence joins TRBV2 and TRBJ2-7; 8 bases are a match to TRBD1. The germline gives CDR1 SNHLY, CDR2 FYNNEI. Germline trimming cut 8 bases from V and 2 bases from J; bases unmatched to any gene: 2. This CDR3 contains 12 residues. The CDR3 is CASEGQAYEQYF. In DNA, the CDR3 is TGTGCCAGCGAGGGACAGGCCTACGAGCAGTACTTC.

The CDR3 loop is CASTDRLNTEAFF. CDR3 DNA: TGTGCCAGCACCGACAGGCTGAACACTGAAGCTTTCTTT. The chain employs TRBV6-6 and TRBJ1-1; TRBD1 is a possible D gene (6 bases). The germline gives CDR1 MNHNY, CDR2 SVGAGI (reference sequence). With 7 bases removed from V and 0 bases from J, the gap between germline ends came to 9 bases. This CDR3 has 13 residues.

The chain joins TRBV6-5 to TRBJ2-7; D unclear. V lost 4 bases and J 9 bases, leaving 13 bases between the germline ends. Germline CDR1 MNHEY, CDR2 SVGAGI. The CDR3 is 12 amino acids. CDR3: CASSSPALRQYF. CDR3 in DNA: TGTGCCAGCAGTTCCCCCGCCCTTCGGCAGTACTTC.

The V gene is TRBV27, the J gene TRBJ2-5, with 7 bases identical to TRBD1. V trimming: 5 bases; J trimming: 4 bases; junction bases outside the gene matches: 10. The CDR3 extends over 15 amino acids. Germline CDR1 MNHEY, CDR2 SMNVEV (reference sequence). CDR3 sequence: CASSPGQTPRETQYF. The CDR3, as DNA: TGTGCCAGCAGTCCGGGACAGACCCCAAGAGAGACCCAGTACTTC.

The rearrangement links TRBV4-3 to TRBJ1-3; 7 bases are a match to TRBD1. Germline V lookup: CDR1 LGHNA, CDR2 YSLEER. The ends lost 3 bases at V and 0 bases at J; junction bases unmatched: 11. The length of the CDR3 is 18 residues. DNA of the CDR3: TGCGCCAGCAGCCAGGGGACAGAGAACGACTTCTCTGGAAACACCATATATTTT. It codes for CASSQGTENDFSGNTIYF.

This clone was counted once. The gene calls are TRBV6-5 and TRBJ2-2, with a weak D call TRBD2 (6 bases). This CDR3 is 14 amino acids long. The V end was cut by 6 bases, the J end by 3 bases, with 11 bases between. The V gene's germline CDR1 is MNHEY and CDR2 SVGAGI. The CDR3 DNA follows: TGTGCCAGCAGGCCGGGACTCGACACCGGGGAGCTGTTTTTT. This gives the protein CASRPGLDTGELFF.

The rearrangement uses TRBV5-8 and TRBJ1-2; TRBD1 matches 7 bases. Germline CDR1 reads SGHTS; CDR2 reads YDEGEE. V shed 4 bases, J shed 7 bases, and the junction held 10 bases outside the gene matches. CDR3 length: 14 residues. CDR3 residues: CASSKDRSYRGYTF. The CDR3 nucleotides are TGTGCCAGCAGCAAGGACAGGAGCTATCGTGGCTACACCTTC.